The 17 T cell receptor beta chains listed next were all sequenced from one sample in a study of T cells after yellow fever vaccination. TCRdb ran MiXCR on the 5' RACE reads and lists one entry per CDR3 protein. The data hold 110,000 or so distinct CDR3 sequences, with more than 5.5% observed a single time. Sequenced material: CD4+ T cells sorted from PBMCs, taken roughly 47 days after the first yellow fever vaccination. These receptors were collected from a man aged 18 to 29 who received the YFV17D yellow fever vaccine.

In nucleotides, the CDR3 is TGTGCCACCAGTGACCTCCACCCCCCCGACAGGAACACTGAAGCTTTCTTT. It is translated as CATSDLHPPDRNTEAFF. The chain carries TRBV24-1 and TRBJ1-1; D perhaps matches TRBD1 (5 bases). The V end lost 4 bases, the J end lost 1 base, and 18 bases lay between the germline ends. The germline CDR1 and CDR2 sequences are KGHDR and SFDVKD. The CDR3 sequence is 17 residues long.

This clonotype appeared many times. The chain uses TRBV5-1 and TRBJ2-1; D is perhaps TRBD2 (5 bases). The CDR3 has 15 residues. The germline V gene has CDR1 SGHRS and CDR2 YFSETQ. The V gene lost 1 base and the J gene lost 5 bases, with 13 bases spanning the gap. CDR3 coding DNA: TGCGCCAGCAGCTTGAGTCCGGGGTCAAACAATGAGCAGTTCTTC. Amino acids: CASSLSPGSNNEQFF.

This clonotype was detected many times. This sequence joins TRBV5-1 and TRBJ2-6; D might be TRBD1 or TRBD2, each matching 5 bases. V lost 6 bases and J lost 0, with 19 bases in between. CDR1 is SGHRS and CDR2 is YFSETQ in the germline V gene. CDR3 length: 18 amino acids. For the CDR3, the DNA is TGCGCCAGCACCGCGAGAGGGGCCCTTCCCTCTGGGGCCAACGTCCTGACTTTC. Translated: CASTARGALPSGANVLTF.

Many counts were recorded for this clonotype. The rearrangement links TRBV2 to TRBJ2-1; no definite D call. Trimming took 3 bases from V and 3 from J, leaving 6 bases between them. The germline CDR1 and CDR2 sequences are SNHLY and FYNNEI. CDR3 length: 13 residues. DNA for the CDR3: TGTGCCAGCAGTGAGGGGTACTACAATGAGCAGTTCTTC. Encoded protein: CASSEGYYNEQFF.

In its sample, this clonotype was seen many times. The chain uses TRBV9 and TRBJ2-7; D gene ambiguous. The ends were cut back, 0 bases at V and 2 bases at J, with 12 bases in the middle. This CDR3 is 15 amino acids long. Germline V gene sequence: CDR1 SGDLS, CDR2 YYNGEE. The CDR3 here is CASSVGSGLPYEQYF. For the CDR3, the DNA is TGTGCCAGCAGCGTAGGGTCCGGGCTCCCCTACGAGCAGTACTTC.

This clonotype was seen ten or more times. The DNA of the CDR3 is TGTGCCAGCAGAACCGATAGCAATCAGCCCCAGCATTTT. Translating gives CASRTDSNQPQHF. The chain couples TRBV6-6 to TRBJ1-5; D is unresolved. V lost 6 bases to trimming and J lost 0 bases, with 6 bases between them. The germline gives CDR1 MNHNY, CDR2 SVGAGI (reference sequence). The CDR3 length is 13 residues.

There are many counts of this clonotype. The CDR3 region has the DNA TGCAGTGTTAAGGACCCTAGCGGCTCCTACGAGCAGTACTTC. Residues: CSVKDPSGSYEQYF. The chain is built from TRBV20-1 and TRBJ2-7; 7 nucleotides match TRBD2. The germline CDR1 and CDR2 sequences are DFQATT and SNEGSKA (reference sequence). The CDR3 consists of 14 residues. The J segment lost 0 bases and the V segment lost 7 bases, leaving 9 bases of the junction unmatched.

A word on this clonotype: This could be a read error, since a much larger clone is one nucleotide away. The chain joins TRBV6-1 to TRBJ1-3; D remains unclear. Trimming stripped 8 bases from V and 0 bases from J, with 14 bases between. Per the germline V gene, CDR1 is MNHNS and CDR2 is SASEGT. This CDR3 is 15 amino acids long. In DNA, the CDR3 is TGTGCCAGCCGGACGGCGGAGCTCTCTGGAAACACCATATATTTT. Residues: CASRTAELSGNTIYF.

In this sample, this clonotype turned up many times. This chain connects TRBV5-5 to TRBJ1-4, with no clear D. V shed 3 bases and J shed 4 bases, with 13 bases lying between them. The CDR3 consists of 15 residues. Germline V CDR1 and CDR2: SGHKS, YYEKEE (reference sequence). This CDR3 reads CASSSGPDFNEKLFF. The DNA of the CDR3 is TGTGCCAGCAGCTCTGGACCCGACTTTAATGAAAAACTGTTTTTT.

This clonotype showed up many times. V is TRBV4-2 and J is TRBJ1-1, with D unclear. Germline V gives CDR1 LGHNA, CDR2 YNFKEQ. V dropped 6 bases and J dropped 1 base, with 9 bases sitting between them. This CDR3 has 13 residues. The CDR3 reads CASSRPENTEAFF. The CDR3 DNA follows: TGTGCCAGCAGTCGCCCAGAGAACACTGAAGCTTTCTTT.

This clonotype was detected only a few times. The V and J genes are TRBV12-3 or TRBV12-4 and TRBJ1-6, with D perhaps matching TRBD1 (5 bases). CDR3 length equals 15 residues. Trimming removed 1 base at V and 7 bases at J, with 11 bases between. The CDR3 loop is CASSLGGSLNSPLHF. The CDR3 DNA is TGTGCCAGCAGTTTAGGGGGCAGCCTGAATTCACCCCTCCACTTT.

This clonotype has a count of ten or more. The chain links TRBV5-1 to TRBJ2-5; TRBD1 matches 9 bases. J gave up 0 bases and V 6 bases, and 21 bases lay outside the gene matches. This CDR3 comprises 20 residues. Germline CDR1 and CDR2: SGHRS and YFSETQ. The CDR3 loop reads CASNLLTGTGNLWYQETQYF. In DNA, the CDR3 is TGCGCCAGCAACCTATTAACCGGGACAGGGAACCTTTGGTACCAAGAGACCCAGTACTTC.

This clonotype came up many times. The chain uses TRBV5-1 and TRBJ2-2, with D perhaps being TRBD1 or TRBD2 (5 bases each). The CDR3 covers 15 residues. Germline CDR1 is SGHRS and CDR2 is YFSETQ. V was shortened by 6 bases and J by 0 bases, with 12 bases between the two germline ends. The CDR3, as DNA: TGCGCCAGCAATGAGGGGAACGCGAACACCGGGGAGCTGTTTTTT. Translation gives CASNEGNANTGELFF.

This clonotype was detected many times. The chain carries TRBV2 and TRBJ1-6; D not certain. The CDR3 loop spans 14 amino acids. Germline V lookup: CDR1 SNHLY, CDR2 FYNNEI. The V and J ends lost 7 bases and 8 bases respectively, with 15 bases between them. CDR3 bases: TGTGCCAGCACCTCCCTCACCCCTGATTCACCCCTCCACTTT. Amino acids: CASTSLTPDSPLHF.

About this clonotype: Given a much more abundant clone one base away, this may be a read error. The chain carries TRBV25-1 and TRBJ1-5; no firm D call. CDR1 and CDR2 from the germline V gene are MGHDK and SYGVNS. The length of the CDR3 is 16 residues. The CDR3 loop is CVSSECGDQGNQPQHF. The DNA for the CDR3 is TGTGTCAGCAGTGAATGCGGGGATCAGGGCAATCAGCCCCAGCATTTT.

This clonotype was picked up many times. This chain links TRBV4-3 with TRBJ1-2; D ambiguous. V lost 0 bases, J lost 4 bases, and 3 bases lay in between. In germline, CDR1 is LGHNA, CDR2 YSLEER. The CDR3 is made up of 12 amino acids. The CDR3 sequence: CASSQEGYGYTF. The CDR3 DNA follows: TGCGCCAGCAGCCAAGAGGGCTATGGCTACACCTTC.

This clonotype was counted many times. The J gene is TRBJ1-6, the V gene TRBV5-5; maybe TRBD1 (5 bases). The CDR3 is 13 amino acids. Between the trimmed V and J ends, which lost 8 bases and 10 bases, there was a span of 16 bases. CDR1 is SGHKS, CDR2 YYEKEE, per germline (reference sequence). Here the CDR3 DNA reads TGTGCCAGTGGGGGGGGACCCGAGTCACCCCTCCACTTT. Its translation is CASGGGPESPLHF.